This entry is about one TCR beta chain. It lacks a known antigen. Base qualities are not provided; no much larger clone lies one nucleotide away. Taken from the germline V gene, the CDR1 and CDR2 loops are MNHEY and SVGAGI. Germline trimming amounts to 2 bases on V and 6 bases on J, with 1 as the count of junction bases outside the gene matches. From the cysteine up to the phenylalanine, the CDR3 has a length of 12 residues. Only the CDR3 part of the read is kept: 36 bases, read in frame from the first base. Libraries were made using the immunoSEQ multiplex PCR assay. For TCR sequencing, RNA was extracted from every sample and reverse transcribed into cDNA to serve as template. SuperScript III was used for first-strand cDNA synthesis, primed with a 2:1 mix of oligo-dT and random hexamers. A synthetic immune receptor repertoire was used to gauge amplification bias, and whatever bias remained was removed computationally. The source study handled its data this way. Raw reads were preprocessed to remove errors, and CDR3 was defined by IMGT conventions from the conserved cysteine to phenylalanine. Clonality was calculated as 1 minus Shannon entropy normalized by log2 of the number of productive unique TCRs. Whether scalp clones were CD4 or CD8 was inferred by matching scalp TCRbeta sequences against CD4 and CD8 repertoires sorted from blood. This is the immuneACCESS table as TCRdb keeps it, with only in-frame sequences that have V and J called. A part of the clones is gone; compared with another copy, unresolved V genes explain less than half, and the rest is unexplained. V and J calls and clone size follow that table, whereas D and trimming were derived from the DNA. This sample gives about 76,000 clones in total; around 67% of them show up just once. 23% of the sample belongs to the ten largest clones.

Explained via the paper, the time point label denotes: around 26 weeks on oral tofacitinib. The treatment or condition label corresponds to: oral pan-JAK inhibitor, 5-10 mg twice daily. From alopecia areata patients, peripheral blood was collected along with lesional scalp punch biopsies. PBMCs were isolated by density centrifugation and stained for CD3, CD4 and CD8, and CD4+ and CD8+ T cells were sorted on a FACSAria. The record originates from a study of CD8+ T cells in alopecia areata (dated by TCRdb to 2016 to 2019). For the study in its entirety: Treated patients were enrolled in an open-label pilot trial of oral tofacitinib, 5 to 10 mg twice daily, for moderate-to-severe alopecia areata. Tofacitinib was given for 6 to 18 months, followed by 6 months of follow-up off drug to assess delayed response and recurrence. Disease severity in treated patients was measured with the SALT score, which quantifies the percentage of affected scalp surface area. High-throughput TCRbeta sequencing was used to examine T cell clonal expansion in alopecia areata in both the C3H/HeJ mouse model and human patients. In humans, TCRbeta sequencing was performed on scalp tissue and on sorted CD4+ and CD8+ peripheral blood T cells from healthy controls and from patients with patchy or totalis/universalis alopecia areata. Patients on tofacitinib were biopsied at baseline and after 4 and 24 weeks of treatment, and several of the patients also had a later scalp biopsy. Clonality in the scalp was compared among normal scalp (n=4), patchy alopecia areata scalp (n=8), and alopecia totalis/universalis scalp (n=8). The RNA source kit depended on sample type: the PAXgene miRNA kit for fixed scalp, the miRNeasy kit for PBMCs, and the RNeasy kit for mouse skin. immunoSEQ multiplex PCR using 35 Vbeta forward primers and 13 Jbeta reverse primers was used to amplify TCRbeta CDR3 regions.

Broad study findings and their caveats: Because the treated cohort was small and included a single nonresponder, larger studies are needed to assess links between baseline CD8+ expansion and response. Compared with normal scalp, lesional scalp, particularly in alopecia totalis/universalis, had higher clonality and more expanded CD8+ clones, which suggests antigenic drive. Tofacitinib significantly decreased scalp clonality and the number of expanded CD8+ clones among the top 100 scalp clones. Unlike mouse skin, which is dominated by gammadelta T cells, normal human skin has resident alphabeta T cells that are also sequenced, and this complicates analysis of the scalp TCR repertoire. Shared TCR sequences between patients were less evident than in mice, which may be partly attributable to HLA diversity in the patient population. Many expanded lesional clones persisted in scalp and blood during tofacitinib treatment, which may partly explain relapse after stopping treatment.

The sample here was CD8+ T cells sorted from blood, taken at week 24, from a patient treated with tofacitinib. In this chain, TRBV6-5 is recombined with TRBJ2-7, and 7 junction bases match TRBD2. This receptor was taken from a human donor with alopecia areata. The CDR3 here reads CASSYGGGEQYF. In nucleotides, the sequence is TGTGCCAGCAGTTACGGGGGGGGCGAGCAGTACTTC.